This T cell receptor beta chain was identified during a study of blood T cell repertoires in COVID-19. The method was immunoSEQ multiplex PCR; TCRdb's version includes in-frame clones alone and lacks a portion of them. The profile covers some 47,000 clones, with approximately 92% appearing a single time and 4% to 6% taken by the ten largest. The J segment lost 7 bases and the V segment lost 5 bases, leaving 7 bases of the junction unmatched. The CDR3 runs to 15 residues. Germline assignment: CDR1 SEHNR and CDR2 FQNEAQ (reference sequence). This clonotype was obtained from a man aged 55 to 70 with active COVID-19. The material sequenced was peripheral blood. The chain links TRBV7-9 to TRBJ2-2, with TRBD2 matching over 10 bases. CDR3 sequence (DNA): TGTGCCAGCAGCGCGAGCGGGAGGGCCGACGGGGAGCTGTTTTTT. Its translation: CASSASGRADGELFF.